The rows below give T cell receptor beta chains drawn from one sample of a study of blood T cell repertoires in COVID-19. Data came from immunoSEQ multiplex PCR; TCRdb stores just in-frame clones and leaves some out. In the table there are 400,000 to 500,000 clones, 75% to 90% of which are singletons. The specimen sequenced was peripheral blood. Receptor source: a woman in her twenties or thirties with active or convalescent COVID-19. The CDR3 runs from the conserved cysteine through the conserved F or W. The D gene is left open where the match is weak. Some rows have no size entry. The others give once, few or many, or a class for an expanded clone.

TRBV15	-	TRBJ1-1	-	TGTGCCACCAGCCCTGGCAGGGCGAACACTGAAGCTTTCTTT	CATSPGRANTEAFF
TRBV3-1/TRBV3-2	TRBD1	TRBJ1-1	-	TGTGCCAGCAGCACACAGGGGATTGGGACTGAAGCTTTCTTT	CASSTQGIGTEAFF
TRBV4-1	-	TRBJ1-5	-	TGCGCCAGCAGCCAAGTACTTGCCGGGAGCAATCAGCCCCAGCATTTT	CASSQVLAGSNQPQHF
TRBV7-8	-	TRBJ1-3	-	TGTGCCAGCAGCCCTACTGTGCTGGGAAACACCATATATTTT	CASSPTVLGNTIYF
TRBV7-8	-	TRBJ2-4	-	TGTGCCAGCAGCTTAAGTCCCTATCTAGACAAAAACATTCAGTACTTC	CASSLSPYLDKNIQYF
TRBV29-1	-	TRBJ1-2	-	TGCAGCGTTGTTCAGGCCAACTATGGCTACACCTTC	CSVVQANYGYTF
TRBV4-1	-	TRBJ1-3	-	TGCGCCAGCAGCCAAGTGGGGAGGCGATACGAGAGCTCTGGAAACACCATATATTTT	CASSQVGRRYESSGNTIYF
TRBV18	TRBD1	TRBJ2-7	-	TGTGCCAGCTCACCCCCGACAGGGGACACCTACGAGCAGTACTTC	CASSPPTGDTYEQYF
TRBV2	-	TRBJ1-6	-	TGTGCCAGCAGTGAACGGACAGTTCCACCCCTCCACTTT	CASSERTVPPLHF
TRBV5-1	-	TRBJ1-1	few	TGCGCCAGCAGCTTGGCCGTCACATCAGGGACTGAAGCTTTCTTT	CASSLAVTSGTEAFF
TRBV27	-	TRBJ2-3	-	TGTGCCAGCAGTGGAGGACTCGCCTCCGGTACGCAGTATTTT	CASSGGLASGTQYF
TRBV29-1	-	TRBJ1-4	-	TGCAGCGTTGCCAACAGGGTGTCGGAAAAACTGTTTTTT	CSVANRVSEKLFF
TRBV19	-	TRBJ1-6	-	TGTGCCAGTAGTACACAGAGCTCCTATAATTCACCCCTCCACTTT	CASSTQSSYNSPLHF
TRBV7-2	TRBD1	TRBJ1-1	-	TGTGCCAGCAGCTTAGGGCCACCGACAGGGGTCCGTAGGGACACTGAAGCTTTCTTT	CASSLGPPTGVRRDTEAFF
TRBV29-1	TRBD1	TRBJ2-7	-	TGCAGCGGGGGGGGACAGGGAATCTACGAGCAGTACTTC	CSGGGQGIYEQYF
TRBV7-2	-	TRBJ2-1	-	TGTGCCAGCAGCTTATACGTTAAGCTAGCCATCCCCCCGCAGTTCTTC	CASSLYVKLAIPPQFF
TRBV27	-	TRBJ2-7	-	TGTGCCAGCAGTTTCGGGATTTCCTACGAGCAGTACTTC	CASSFGISYEQYF
TRBV7-9	TRBD1	TRBJ1-6	-	TGTGCCAGCAGCTTAGGGGATACAGGGGATTCACCCCTCCACTTT	CASSLGDTGDSPLHF
TRBV5-1	-	TRBJ1-5	-	TGCGCCAGCAGCCCGCTACAGGGTAGCAATCAGCCCCAGCATTTT	CASSPLQGSNQPQHF
TRBV18	-	TRBJ1-3	few	TGTGCCAGCTCACCACCGACCGGGTCGCCTGGAAACACCATATATTTT	CASSPPTGSPGNTIYF
TRBV5-6	-	TRBJ1-2	-	TGTGCCAGCAGTTTCGGGACAAACCGTAACACCTTC	CASSFGTNRNTF
TRBV7-9	-	TRBJ1-4	-	TGTGCCAGCAGCTTAGCGCACTCCGAAAAACTGTTTTTT	CASSLAHSEKLFF
TRBV27	TRBD2	TRBJ2-1	-	TGTGCCAGCAGTTCCAGACTAGCGGGGGGGCACTCGGGCTTCAATGAGCAGTTCTTC	CASSSRLAGGHSGFNEQFF
TRBV13	TRBD1	TRBJ1-4	-	TGTGCCAGCAGCTTAGGGACAGGGGGCTCAACTAATGAAAAACTGTTTTTT	CASSLGTGGSTNEKLFF
TRBV6-5	TRBD1	TRBJ2-7	-	TGTGCCAGCAGTCGCGGACAGGGCTACGAGCAGTACTTC	CASSRGQGYEQYF
TRBV18	TRBD1	TRBJ2-7	-	TGTGCCAGCTCACCGCGAAGGGGGGACAGGGAATACGAGCAGTACTTC	CASSPRRGDREYEQYF
TRBV2	TRBD1	TRBJ2-3	-	TGTGCCAGCATGCAGGGGGCAGTTAGGACAGATACGCAGTATTTT	CASMQGAVRTDTQYF
TRBV19	TRBD2	TRBJ2-7	-	TGTGCCAGTACCGGACTAGCGGGAACCCGCGAGCAGTACTTC	CASTGLAGTREQYF
TRBV7-9	TRBD2	TRBJ2-7	few	TGTGCCAGCAGCTTCGTAGCGGGAAGCTCCTACGAGCAGTACTTC	CASSFVAGSSYEQYF
TRBV10-2	-	TRBJ1-4	-	TGCGCCAGCCGTACGGGACAAACTAATGAAAAACTGTTTTTT	CASRTGQTNEKLFF
TRBV19	-	TRBJ1-1	once	TGTGCCAGTAGCCCCAAGGGCCAACAGGGAAAGAACACTGAAGCTTTCTTT	CASSPKGQQGKNTEAFF
TRBV30	-	TRBJ1-6	-	TGTGCCTGGAATCGGGGGGACCGCTCACCCCTCCACTTT	CAWNRGDRSPLHF
TRBV19	-	TRBJ1-1	-	TGTGCCACCACACAGGGTTCGGGAAACACTGAAGCTTTCTTT	CATTQGSGNTEAFF